The present TCR beta chain was sequenced within a study of CD8+ T cells in alopecia areata. Overall study findings and caveats: Affected scalp, especially in alopecia totalis/universalis, had a higher clonality than normal scalp did. Sharing of TCR sequences between patients (possibly for HLA-related reasons) was less clear than in mice. Sequencing of scalp tissue also captures the resident alphabeta T cells of normal skin.

The table lists this clone with a few counts. Its specificity is unknown. Both CD4+ and CD8+ T cells were separated by sorting PBMCs. cDNA reverse transcribed from extracted RNA served as the sequencing template. The assay was immunoSEQ multiplex PCR, and TCRdb's table has in-frame clones only and misses some. The table has around 120,000 clones, roughly 66% seen once. The CDR3 is made up of 14 amino acids. Trimming took 0 bases from V and 4 from J, leaving 9 bases between them. Germline loops: CDR1 MNHEY, CDR2 SVGAGI. Sequences were obtained from CD4+ T cells sorted from blood. This clonotype was sampled from a human donor in good health. The genes are TRBV6-5 and TRBJ1-1, with D possibly TRBD1 on 6 matching bases. CDR3 coding DNA: TGTGCCAGCAGTTACTCGTCAGGGGTCACTGAAGCTTTCTTT. This codes for CASSYSSGVTEAFF.